This T cell receptor beta chain was sequenced during a study of T cell responses to AZD1222 COVID-19 vaccine. Study-level points and caveats: A mostly white British donor set with more females was recruited, and clonal diversity was possibly underestimated.

As to this clone: Antigen: not known.

Germline CDR1 WNHNN, CDR2 SYGVQD (reference sequence). The CDR3 totals 12 residues. V lost 4 bases, J lost 7 bases, and 7 bases lay in between. The protocol was immunoSEQ multiplex PCR, while the TCRdb copy is restricted to in-frame clones and leaves out a portion. The data show 130,000 or so clones, around 90% seen once. The clonotype comes from an adult who received the MenACWY meningococcal vaccine as a control. This chain connects TRBV10-1 to TRBJ2-2; no clear D gene. The sequences come from peripheral blood, collected 28 days after the second dose of the MenACWY control vaccine. As DNA, the CDR3 is TGCGCCAGCAGTGCCGGACGCGGGGAGCTGTTTTTT. Translation: CASSAGRGELFF.